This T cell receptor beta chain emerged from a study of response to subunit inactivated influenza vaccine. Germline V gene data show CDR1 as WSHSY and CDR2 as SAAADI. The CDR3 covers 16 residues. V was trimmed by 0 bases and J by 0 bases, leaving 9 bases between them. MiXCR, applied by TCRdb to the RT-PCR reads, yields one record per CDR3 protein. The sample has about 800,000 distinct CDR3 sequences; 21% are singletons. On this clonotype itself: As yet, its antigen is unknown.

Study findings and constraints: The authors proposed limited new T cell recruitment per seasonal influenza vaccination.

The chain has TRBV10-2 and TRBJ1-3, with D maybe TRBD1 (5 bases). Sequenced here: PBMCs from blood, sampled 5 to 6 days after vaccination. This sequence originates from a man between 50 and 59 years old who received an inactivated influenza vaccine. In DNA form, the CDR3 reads TGCGCCAGCAGTGAGTCGGGGGGAAGCTCTGGAAACACCATATATTTT. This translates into CASSESGGSSGNTIYF.